These 16 T cell receptor beta chains were sequenced from one sample in a study of glioma-infiltrating T cells. Using RNA template, CDR3s of TCR alpha and beta were amplified with iRepertoire arm-PCR. TCRdb re-called the multiplex PCR reads with MiXCR, one entry per CDR3 protein. The table includes a few thousand distinct CDR3 sequences, 40% to 55% detected once. Material for sequencing was glioma tissue, nonneoplastic brain tissue, or PBMCs (not recorded which). The receptors originated from a human donor with low-grade glioma or glioblastoma, undergoing nonglioma brain surgery, or in good health (not recorded which).

V usage is TRBV9 and J usage is TRBJ2-3; D perhaps matches TRBD1 (5 bases). Germline assignment: CDR1 SGDLS and CDR2 YYNGEE. The V end lost 4 bases, the J end lost 3 bases, and 15 bases lay between the germline ends. The CDR3 has 15 amino acids. The CDR3 region has the DNA TGTGCCAGCAGCCCAACTCAGGGTTTGACAGATACGCAGTATTTT. Its protein product is CASSPTQGLTDTQYF.

CDR3 coding DNA: TGCAGTGCTACGACTAGCGGGACGTATGAGCAGTTCTTC. It codes for CSATTSGTYEQFF. J is TRBJ2-1 and V is TRBV20-1; 11 positions agree with TRBD2. J was trimmed by 8 bases and V by 4 bases; bases with no gene match: 4. The CDR3 totals 13 residues. CDR1 DFQATT and CDR2 SNEGSKA come from the germline V gene (reference sequence).

Notes on this clonotype: The CDR3 does not close with the conserved phenylalanine or tryptophan, likely indicating a read error. V usage is TRBV6-2 or TRBV6-3 and J usage is TRBJ2-7, with D possibly matching TRBD1 (6 bases). Germline CDR1 is MNHEY and CDR2 is SVGEGT. This CDR3 is 14 amino acids long. CDR3 coding DNA: TGTGCCAGCAGTCCCCGACAGGAAACCTACGGGCAGTACTCC. Translated, it gives CASSPRQETYGQYS.

This clonotype was picked up a small number of times. The chain recombines TRBV4-3 with TRBJ2-1; possible D gene TRBD1, 5 bases. V dropped 1 base and J dropped 6 bases, with 16 bases sitting between them. Germline CDR1 is LGHNA and CDR2 is YSLEER. CDR3 length: 16 residues. This CDR3 reads CASSQVNQGAVNEQFF. Written as DNA, the CDR3 is TGCGCCAGCAGCCAAGTAAACCAAGGGGCGGTCAATGAGCAGTTCTTC.

This clonotype was counted many times. This chain uses TRBV29-1 with TRBJ1-1, with D hard to call. The germline CDR1 and CDR2 sequences are SQVTM and ANQGSEA. V was shortened by 2 bases and J by 9 bases, with 7 bases between the two germline ends. CDR3 length: 10 amino acids. DNA of the CDR3: TGCAGCGTTGAACCGGGGAAAGCTTTCTTT. It is translated as CSVEPGKAFF.

On this clonotype: A clone one base away is much larger, so this may be a read error. The chain is built from TRBV7-2 and TRBJ2-4; D may be TRBD2 (5 bases). Looked up from germline, CDR1 is SGHTA and CDR2 is FQGNSA. CDR3 length: 20 residues. The germline V and J ends were trimmed by 4 bases and 1 base, with 26 bases remaining between them. CDR3 sequence (DNA): TGTGCCAGCAGCTCTGGAGCGGAAACTTGGGTGACTCGGGCCAAAAACATTCAGTACTTC. Protein sequence: CASSSGAETWVTRAKNIQYF.

V is TRBV28 and J is TRBJ2-7; no clear D. This CDR3 contains 15 residues. V lost 5 bases and J lost 0, with 14 bases in between. Germline-derived CDR1 and CDR2 are MDHEN and SYDVKM. The CDR3 sequence is CASSAQHFTSYEQYF. CDR3 nucleotides: TGTGCCAGCAGTGCTCAGCATTTTACCTCCTACGAGCAGTACTTC. The full variable domain, completed using reference TRBV28 and TRBJ2-7, is DVKVTQSSRYLVKRTGEKVFLECVQDMDHENMFWYRQDPGLGLRLIYFSYDVKMKEKGDIPEGYSVSREKKERFSLILESASTNQTSMYLCASSAQHFTSYEQYFGPGTRLTVT.

In DNA form, the CDR3 reads TGTGCCAGCACTTCAAGTTTTGGGGGTGTTAGCAATCAGCCCCAGCATTTT. Translation: CASTSSFGGVSNQPQHF. The V call is TRBV5-6, the J call TRBJ1-5; D perhaps matches TRBD1 (5 bases). Germline lookup yields CDR1 SGHDT and CDR2 YYEEEE. The V and J ends lost 6 bases and 0 bases respectively, with 19 bases between them. CDR3 length: 17 amino acids.

The V call is TRBV20-1, the J call TRBJ2-7; D gene ambiguous. This CDR3 is built from 15 residues. Germline V gives CDR1 DFQATT, CDR2 SNEGSKA (reference sequence). Trimming stripped 0 bases from V and 0 bases from J, with 12 bases between. The CDR3 coding sequence is TGCAGTGCTAGAGATGGTTACTACAGCTCCTACGAGCAGTACTTC. It encodes CSARDGYYSSYEQYF.

On this clonotype: A read error may explain this, as a much larger clone is one base away. Likely a read error: the CDR3 ends without its conserved phenylalanine or tryptophan. This chain uses TRBV10-3 with TRBJ2-3, with unresolved D. Germline V gene data show CDR1 as ENHRY and CDR2 as SYGVKD. This CDR3 has 14 amino acids. Trimming removed 7 bases at V and 0 bases at J, with 11 bases between. CDR3 nucleotide sequence: TGTGCCATCACCCCCGCTGGCAGCACAGATACGCAGTATTCT. This gives the protein CAITPAGSTDTQYS.

The V gene is TRBV6-1, the J gene TRBJ2-7, with D perhaps matching TRBD2 (6 bases). V was trimmed by 6 bases and J by 3 bases, leaving 18 bases between them. Germline-derived CDR1 and CDR2 are MNHNS and SASEGT. This CDR3 has 15 amino acids. The CDR3 here is CASRRLEGEFYEQYF. CDR3 DNA: TGTGCCAGCAGGCGACTAGAGGGAGAGTTCTACGAGCAGTACTTC.

The table lists this clonotype with a count of one. This chain links TRBV27 with TRBJ1-6; no firm D call. Germline V gene sequence: CDR1 MNHEY, CDR2 SMNVEV (reference sequence). This CDR3 region has 13 residues. Deletions cut 3 bases from V and 10 bases from J, with 10 bases between. CDR3 bases: TGTGCCAGCAGTTTCCGTGGATTGTCACCCCTCCACTTT. Protein sequence: CASSFRGLSPLHF.

As concerns this clonotype: At one boundary the junction diverges from the germline segment, which might be a read error. The V and J genes are TRBV7-2 and TRBJ1-5; D gene unclear. This CDR3 contains 14 residues. CDR1 is SGHTA, CDR2 FQGNSA, per germline. CDR3 coding DNA: TGTGCCGGCAGCTTAGCGAGTTTAAATAAGCCACAGCATTTT. It translates to CAGSLASLNKPQHF.

This sequence joins TRBV2 and TRBJ1-1; 7 nucleotides line up with TRBD1. Per germline, CDR1 SNHLY and CDR2 FYNNEI. V lost 7 bases and J lost 0; bases outside the gene matches: 2. This CDR3 has 13 residues. CDR3 sequence: CASKDRVNTEAFF. The CDR3 coding sequence is TGTGCCAGCAAAGACAGGGTGAACACTGAAGCTTTCTTT.

This clonotype was recorded at least ten times. The chain uses TRBV7-9 and TRBJ2-5; no reliable D call. CDR3 size: 15 residues. Germline V gives CDR1 SEHNR, CDR2 FQNEAQ (reference sequence). Trimming took off 5 bases at V and 5 bases at J, with 18 bases between the two ends. DNA of the CDR3: TGTGCCAGCAGCAATAGCAGGAAGAGTTGGGAGACCCAGTACTTC. Its translation is CASSNSRKSWETQYF.

This clonotype is medium-sized by share. This chain connects TRBV15 to TRBJ2-3; D gene ambiguous. Looked up from germline, CDR1 is LNHNV and CDR2 is YYDKDF (reference sequence). Between the trimmed V and J ends, which lost 0 bases and 3 bases, there was a span of 4 bases. CDR3 size: 13 residues. CDR3 residues: CATSRDETDTQYF. The CDR3 nucleotides read TGTGCCACCAGCAGAGATGAGACAGATACGCAGTATTTT. Using reference TRBV15 and TRBJ2-3 for the parts outside the CDR3, the full variable domain is DAMVIQNPRYQVTQFGKPVTLSCSQTLNHNVMYWYQQKSSQAPKLLFHYYDKDFNNEADTPDNFQSRRPNTSFCFLDIRSPGLGDTAMYLCATSRDETDTQYFGPGTRLTVL.